The 8 T cell receptor beta chains presented below share a single source sample, sequenced in a study of cytomegalovirus exposure and HLA in healthy donors. PCR was performed using 60 Vbeta and 13 Jbeta primers. Repertoires were generated with immunoSEQ multiplex PCR, while TCRdb's copy carries only in-frame clones and drops some. The table includes 170,000 or so clones, under 90% detected once. Sequencing used PBMCs. Receptors were obtained from a man in his thirties or forties in good health and CMV-seropositive.

This clone was detected a few times. This chain uses TRBV4-1 with TRBJ2-7, with 8 bases aligning to TRBD1. Germline V lookup: CDR1 MGHRA, CDR2 YSYEKL. The CDR3 is made up of 14 amino acids. The V and J ends lost 4 bases and 2 bases, in that order; junction bases with no gene match: 4. The CDR3 DNA sequence: TGCGCCAGCAGCCCCAGGACAGGGACCTACGAGCAGTACTTC. This codes for CASSPRTGTYEQYF.

The rearrangement joins TRBV7-9 to TRBJ1-2; TRBD1 matches at 7 bases. The CDR3 contains 15 residues. Germline V gene lookup returns CDR1 SEHNR and CDR2 FQNEAQ (reference sequence). V trimming: 5 bases; J trimming: 4 bases; junction bases outside the gene matches: 10. CDR3 nucleotides: TGTGCCAGCAGCCCCACAGGGGCCCCCCTCTATGGCTACACCTTC. Protein sequence: CASSPTGAPLYGYTF.

The V and J genes are TRBV7-2 and TRBJ1-2; the match to TRBD1 covers 8 bases. The V segment lost 1 base and the J segment 7 bases; nucleotides outside the gene matches: 5. Per the germline V gene, CDR1 is SGHTA and CDR2 is FQGNSA. This CDR3 has 14 residues. The DNA for the CDR3 is TGTGCCAGCAGCTTAGGTCAGGGGGCGGGTGGCTACACCTTC. Its translation is CASSLGQGAGGYTF.

The V gene is TRBV7-9, the J gene TRBJ2-7, with 10 bases identical to TRBD1. The germline V gene has CDR1 SEHNR and CDR2 FQNEAQ (reference sequence). The CDR3 consists of 13 residues. Trimming removed 4 bases from V and 6 bases from J; junction bases left unmatched: 3. In nucleotides, the CDR3 is TGTGCCAGCAGCTCCCGGGACAGGGGCGAGCAGTACTTC. Translated, it gives CASSSRDRGEQYF.

V is TRBV27 and J is TRBJ2-2, with D maybe TRBD2 (6 bases). The CDR3 covers 14 residues. V lost 7 bases and J lost 2, with 11 bases in between. CDR1 is MNHEY, CDR2 SMNVEV, per germline (reference sequence). CDR3 in amino acids: CASKTGSNTGELFF. As DNA, the CDR3 is TGTGCCAGCAAGACCGGGAGTAACACCGGGGAGCTGTTTTTT.

The chain joins TRBV9 to TRBJ1-5; D might be TRBD1 (5 bases). V was cut by 0 bases and J by 8 bases, with 18 bases left in between. The germline V gene encodes CDR1 SGDLS and CDR2 YYNGEE. The CDR3 sequence is 16 residues long. The CDR3 DNA reads as TGTGCCAGCAGCGTAGGCGGCAGCCTGGGGGGGGAGCCCCAGCATTTT. This encodes CASSVGGSLGGEPQHF.

The rearrangement uses TRBV27 and TRBJ1-1; D unresolved. V lost 6 bases to trimming and J lost 0 bases, with 11 bases between them. Germline loops: CDR1 MNHEY, CDR2 SMNVEV (reference sequence). The length of the CDR3 is 14 residues. The CDR3 loop is CASSPGRMNTEAFF. CDR3 in DNA: TGTGCCAGCAGCCCGGGGAGGATGAACACTGAAGCTTTCTTT.

The V and J genes are TRBV4-1 and TRBJ2-7; D might be TRBD1 (5 bases). V was clipped by 0 bases and J by 4 bases, with 16 bases between them. Germline CDR1 and CDR2: MGHRA and YSYEKL. This CDR3 contains 16 residues. Here the CDR3 reads CASSQERVRGGYEQYF. The CDR3 region has the DNA TGCGCCAGCAGCCAAGAACGTGTAAGGGGTGGTTACGAGCAGTACTTC.